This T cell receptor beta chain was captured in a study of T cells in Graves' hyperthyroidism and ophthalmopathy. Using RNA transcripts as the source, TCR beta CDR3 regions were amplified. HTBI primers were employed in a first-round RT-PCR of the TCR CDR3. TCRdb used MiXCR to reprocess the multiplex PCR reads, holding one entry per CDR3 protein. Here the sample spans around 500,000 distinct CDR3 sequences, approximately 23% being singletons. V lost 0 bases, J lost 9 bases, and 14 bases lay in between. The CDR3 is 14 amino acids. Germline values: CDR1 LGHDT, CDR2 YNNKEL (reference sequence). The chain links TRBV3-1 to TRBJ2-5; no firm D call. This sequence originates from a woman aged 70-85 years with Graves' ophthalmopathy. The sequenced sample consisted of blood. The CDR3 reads CASSQERMSWAQYF. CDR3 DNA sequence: TGTGCCAGCAGCCAAGAAAGGATGAGCTGGGCCCAGTACTTC.